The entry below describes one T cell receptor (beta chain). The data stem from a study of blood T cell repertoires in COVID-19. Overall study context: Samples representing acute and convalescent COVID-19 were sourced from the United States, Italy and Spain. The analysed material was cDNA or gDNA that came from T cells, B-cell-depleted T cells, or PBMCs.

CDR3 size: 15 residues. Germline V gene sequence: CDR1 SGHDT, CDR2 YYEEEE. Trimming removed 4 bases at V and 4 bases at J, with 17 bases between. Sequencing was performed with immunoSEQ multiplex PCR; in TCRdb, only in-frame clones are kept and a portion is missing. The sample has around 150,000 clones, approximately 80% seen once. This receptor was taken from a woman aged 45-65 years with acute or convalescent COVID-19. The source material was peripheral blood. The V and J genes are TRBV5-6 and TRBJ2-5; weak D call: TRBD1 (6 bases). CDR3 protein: CASSPPTGEIETQYF. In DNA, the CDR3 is TGTGCCAGCAGCCCCCCGACAGGCGAGATAGAGACCCAGTACTTC.